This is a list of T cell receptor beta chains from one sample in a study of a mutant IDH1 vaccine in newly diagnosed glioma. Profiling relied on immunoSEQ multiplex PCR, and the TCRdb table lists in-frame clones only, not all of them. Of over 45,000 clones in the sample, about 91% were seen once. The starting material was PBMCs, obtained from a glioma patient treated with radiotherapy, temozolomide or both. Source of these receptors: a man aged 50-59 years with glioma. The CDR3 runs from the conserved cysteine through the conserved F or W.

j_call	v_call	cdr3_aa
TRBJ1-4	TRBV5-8	CASSWDRNEKLFF
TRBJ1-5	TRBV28	CATAPLNQPQHF
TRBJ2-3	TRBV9	CASSVAGHGTDTQYF
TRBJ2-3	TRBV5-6	CASSNDRGWSTDTQYF
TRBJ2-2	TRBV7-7	CASSLGWRDGMPGELFF
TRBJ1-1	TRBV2	CASRLSIQDTEAFF
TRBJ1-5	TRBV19	CASSPSAGNQPQHF
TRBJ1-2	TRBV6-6	CASSYLVRGAGYTF
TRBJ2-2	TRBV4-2	CASSQDKQRELFF
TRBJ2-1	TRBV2	CATQEGADNEQFF
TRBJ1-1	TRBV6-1	CASGRQTEAFF
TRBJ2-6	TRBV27	CASSSGQGGTSGANVLTF
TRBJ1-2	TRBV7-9	CASTRGGDARYTF
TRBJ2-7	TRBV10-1	CASSPDGGAEQYF
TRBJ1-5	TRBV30	CACQARTGGGIVQPQHF
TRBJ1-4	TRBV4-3	CASSQVRTVNEKLFF
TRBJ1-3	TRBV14	CASSQPQGQAAGNTIYF
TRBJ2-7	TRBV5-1	CASSWWSGRISGEQYF
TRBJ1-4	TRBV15	CATSRGDNGEKLFF
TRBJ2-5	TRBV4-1	CASSQGGGAETQYF
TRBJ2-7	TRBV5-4	CASSLGTGSSYEQYF
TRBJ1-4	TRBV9	CASSVKPGGGGNEKLFF
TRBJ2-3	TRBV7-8	CASSLRVPGTDSTDTQYF
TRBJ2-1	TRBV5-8	CASTIPRRLGYNEQFF
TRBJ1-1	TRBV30	CAWTRTGRGAFF
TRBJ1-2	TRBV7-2	CASSPSYGYTF
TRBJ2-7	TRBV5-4	CASSSWDTYEQYF
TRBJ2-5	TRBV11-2	CASSFILAGGRETQYF
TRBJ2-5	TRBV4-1	CASSPWTSAHQETQYF
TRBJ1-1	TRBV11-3	CASSLTGQGGTEAFF
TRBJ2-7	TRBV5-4	CASSLSNSPYEQYF
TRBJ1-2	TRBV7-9	CARDALGRERGYTF
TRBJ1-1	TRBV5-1	CASSLEGAEAFF
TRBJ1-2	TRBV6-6	CASRIDRNYGYTF
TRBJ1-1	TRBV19	CASSLWTGGMSTEAFF
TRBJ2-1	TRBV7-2	CASSLVAGRGSDEQFF
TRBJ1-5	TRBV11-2	CASAYRTGAGQPQHF
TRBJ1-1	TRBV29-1	CSVEDRGGGQGTEAFF
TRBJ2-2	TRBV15	CATSRVPSGELFF
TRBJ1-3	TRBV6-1	CATRSLTDSGNTIYF
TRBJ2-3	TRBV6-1	CASSDRDRRNTDTQYF
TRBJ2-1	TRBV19	CASSMSGSYNEQFF
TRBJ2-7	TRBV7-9	CASSLGQGHTYEQYF
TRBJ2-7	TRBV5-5	CASSFPPGRVAHEQYF
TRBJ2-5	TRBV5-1	CASSLNLAGQETQYF
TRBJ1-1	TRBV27	CASSLSRQMNTEAFF
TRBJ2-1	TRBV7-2	CASSSQQGLLYNEQFF
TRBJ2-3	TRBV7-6	CASSLIPTDTQYF
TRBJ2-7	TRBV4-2	CASSQGQGASYEQYF
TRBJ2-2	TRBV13	CASSRTGSGTPNTGELFF
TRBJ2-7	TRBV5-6	CASSRGRTYEQYF
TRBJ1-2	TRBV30	CAWSRWTGSLNYGYTF
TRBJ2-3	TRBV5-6	CASSLLDNSPDTQYF
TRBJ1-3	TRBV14	CASSQSTQSRRNTIYF
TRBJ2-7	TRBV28	CASSGLAGGSYEQYF
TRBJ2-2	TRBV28	CASSLGTDVTGELFF
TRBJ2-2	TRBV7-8	CASSFPRGLGAADTGELFF